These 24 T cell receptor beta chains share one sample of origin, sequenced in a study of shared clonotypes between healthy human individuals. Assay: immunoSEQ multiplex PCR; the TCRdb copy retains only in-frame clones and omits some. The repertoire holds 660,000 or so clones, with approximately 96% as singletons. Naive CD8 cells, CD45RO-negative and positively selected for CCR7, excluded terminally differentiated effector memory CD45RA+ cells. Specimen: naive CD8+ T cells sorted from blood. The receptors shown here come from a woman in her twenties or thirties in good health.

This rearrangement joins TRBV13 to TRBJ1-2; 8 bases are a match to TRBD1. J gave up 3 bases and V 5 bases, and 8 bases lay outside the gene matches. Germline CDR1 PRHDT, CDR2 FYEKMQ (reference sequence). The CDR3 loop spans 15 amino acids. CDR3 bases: TGTGCCAGCAGCACACAGGGGGTTTGGGACTATGGCTACACCTTC. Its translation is CASSTQGVWDYGYTF.

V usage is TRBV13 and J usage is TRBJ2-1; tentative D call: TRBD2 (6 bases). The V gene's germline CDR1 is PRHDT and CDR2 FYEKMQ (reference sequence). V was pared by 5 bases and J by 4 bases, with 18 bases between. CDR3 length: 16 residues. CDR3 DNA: TGTGCCAGCAGCGGCCGGGAGTCCCTGGATTACAATGAGCAGTTCTTC. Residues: CASSGRESLDYNEQFF.

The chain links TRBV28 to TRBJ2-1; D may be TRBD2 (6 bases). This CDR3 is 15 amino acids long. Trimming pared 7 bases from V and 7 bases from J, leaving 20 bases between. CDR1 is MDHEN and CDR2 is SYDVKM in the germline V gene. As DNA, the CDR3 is TGTGCCAGCATTCCACCGGGACTTCCCATTAATGAGCAGTTCTTC. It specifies CASIPPGLPINEQFF.

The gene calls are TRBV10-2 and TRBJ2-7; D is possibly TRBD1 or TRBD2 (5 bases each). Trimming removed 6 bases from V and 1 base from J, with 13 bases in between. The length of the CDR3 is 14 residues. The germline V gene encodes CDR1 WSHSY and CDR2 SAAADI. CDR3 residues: CASSDIWGSYEQYF. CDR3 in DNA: TGCGCCAGCAGCGACATCTGGGGGTCCTACGAGCAGTACTTC.

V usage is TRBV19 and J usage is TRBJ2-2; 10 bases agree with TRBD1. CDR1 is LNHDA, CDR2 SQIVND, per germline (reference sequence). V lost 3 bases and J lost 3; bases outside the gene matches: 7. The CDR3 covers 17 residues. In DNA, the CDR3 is TGTGCCAGTAGTATCGCGGGACAGGGGTTTTACACCGGGGAGCTGTTTTTT. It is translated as CASSIAGQGFYTGELFF.

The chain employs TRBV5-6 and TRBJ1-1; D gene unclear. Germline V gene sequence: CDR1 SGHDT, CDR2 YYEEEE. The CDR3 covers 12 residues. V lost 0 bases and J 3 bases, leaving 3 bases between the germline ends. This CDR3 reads CASSLGYTEAFF. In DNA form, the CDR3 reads TGTGCCAGCAGCTTGGGGTACACTGAAGCTTTCTTT.

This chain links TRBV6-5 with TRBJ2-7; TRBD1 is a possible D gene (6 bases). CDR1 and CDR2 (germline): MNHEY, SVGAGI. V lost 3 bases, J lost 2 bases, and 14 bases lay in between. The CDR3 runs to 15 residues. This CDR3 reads CASSYGGPGAYEQYF. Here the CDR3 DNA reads TGTGCCAGCAGTTATGGGGGCCCAGGGGCCTACGAGCAGTACTTC.

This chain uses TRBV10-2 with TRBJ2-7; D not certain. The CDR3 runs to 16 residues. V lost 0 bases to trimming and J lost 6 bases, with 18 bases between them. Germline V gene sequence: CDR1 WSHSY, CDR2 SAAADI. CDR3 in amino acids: CASSESTRLLTLEQYF. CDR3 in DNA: TGCGCCAGCAGTGAGTCGACAAGGCTTTTAACCCTCGAGCAGTACTTC.

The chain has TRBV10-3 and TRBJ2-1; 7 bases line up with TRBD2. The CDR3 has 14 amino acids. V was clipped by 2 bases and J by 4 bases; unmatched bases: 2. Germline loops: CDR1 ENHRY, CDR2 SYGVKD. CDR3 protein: CAISEAGRYNEQFF. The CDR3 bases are TGTGCCATCAGTGAGGCCGGGAGGTACAATGAGCAGTTCTTC.

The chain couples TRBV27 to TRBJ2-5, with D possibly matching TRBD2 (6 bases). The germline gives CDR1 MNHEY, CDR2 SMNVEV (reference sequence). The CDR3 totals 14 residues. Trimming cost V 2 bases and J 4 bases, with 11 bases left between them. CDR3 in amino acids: CASSLVMGGETQYF. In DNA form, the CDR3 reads TGTGCCAGCAGTTTAGTGATGGGAGGAGAGACCCAGTACTTC.

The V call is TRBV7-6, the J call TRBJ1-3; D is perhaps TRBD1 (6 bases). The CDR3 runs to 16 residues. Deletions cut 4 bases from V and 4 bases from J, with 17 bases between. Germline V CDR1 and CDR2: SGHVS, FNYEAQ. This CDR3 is CASSSPTGTGGNTIYF. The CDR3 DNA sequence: TGTGCCAGCAGCTCTCCGACAGGCACTGGAGGAAACACCATATATTTT. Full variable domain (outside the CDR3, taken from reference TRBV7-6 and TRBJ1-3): GAGVSQSPRYKVTKRGQDVALRCDPISGHVSLYWYRQALGQGPEFLTYFNYEAQQDKSGLPNDRFSAERPEGSISTLTIQRTEQRDSAMYRCASSSPTGTGGNTIYFGEGSWLTVV.

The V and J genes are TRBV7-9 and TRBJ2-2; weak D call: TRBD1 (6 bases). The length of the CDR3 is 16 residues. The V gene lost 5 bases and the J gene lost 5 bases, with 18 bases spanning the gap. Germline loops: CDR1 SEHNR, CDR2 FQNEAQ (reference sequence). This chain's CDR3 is CASSGIKGQTTGELFF. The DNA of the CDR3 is TGTGCCAGCAGCGGAATCAAAGGACAGACGACCGGGGAGCTGTTTTTT.

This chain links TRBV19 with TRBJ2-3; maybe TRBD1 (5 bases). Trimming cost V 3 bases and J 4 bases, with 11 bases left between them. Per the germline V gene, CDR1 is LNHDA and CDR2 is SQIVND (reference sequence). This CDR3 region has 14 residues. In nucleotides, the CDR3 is TGTGCCAGTAGTATTTCCCAGGGTCCAGATACGCAGTATTTT. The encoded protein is CASSISQGPDTQYF.

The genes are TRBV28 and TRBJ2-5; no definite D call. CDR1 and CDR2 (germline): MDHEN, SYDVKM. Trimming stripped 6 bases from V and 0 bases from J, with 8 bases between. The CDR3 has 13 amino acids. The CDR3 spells CASSRQHQETQYF. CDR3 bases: TGTGCCAGCAGCCGGCAGCACCAAGAGACCCAGTACTTC.

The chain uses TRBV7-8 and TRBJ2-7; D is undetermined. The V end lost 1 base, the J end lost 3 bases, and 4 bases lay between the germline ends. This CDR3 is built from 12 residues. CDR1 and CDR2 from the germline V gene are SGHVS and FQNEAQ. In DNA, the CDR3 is TGTGCCAGCAGCTTAGTTCTCTACGAGCAGTACTTC. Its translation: CASSLVLYEQYF.

The CDR3: CASSQVTGTVEAFF. The CDR3 region has the DNA TGCGCCAGCAGCCAAGTGACCGGGACAGTTGAAGCTTTCTTT. The rearrangement links TRBV4-1 to TRBJ1-1; 7 bases agree with TRBD1. The V segment lost 1 base and the J segment 7 bases; nucleotides outside the gene matches: 6. The CDR3 length is 14 residues. Per germline, CDR1 MGHRA and CDR2 YSYEKL.

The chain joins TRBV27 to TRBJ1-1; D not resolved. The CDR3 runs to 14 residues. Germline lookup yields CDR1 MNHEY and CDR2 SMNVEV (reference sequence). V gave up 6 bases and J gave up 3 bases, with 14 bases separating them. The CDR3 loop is CASSRSSGYTEAFF. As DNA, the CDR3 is TGTGCCAGCAGCCGGTCTTCTGGGTACACTGAAGCTTTCTTT.

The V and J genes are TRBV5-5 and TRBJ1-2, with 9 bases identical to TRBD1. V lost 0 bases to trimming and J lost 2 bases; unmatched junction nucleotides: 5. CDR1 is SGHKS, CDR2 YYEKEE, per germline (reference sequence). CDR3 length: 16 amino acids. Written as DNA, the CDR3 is TGTGCCAGCAGCTTGGCCCCGGGACAGGGAAACTATGGCTACACCTTC. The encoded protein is CASSLAPGQGNYGYTF.

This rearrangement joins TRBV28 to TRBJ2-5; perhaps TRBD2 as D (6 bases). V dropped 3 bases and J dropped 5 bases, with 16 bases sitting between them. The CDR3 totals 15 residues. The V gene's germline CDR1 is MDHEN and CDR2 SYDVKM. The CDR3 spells CASSLSGSVSETQYF. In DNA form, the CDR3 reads TGTGCCAGCAGTTTGTCCGGGAGTGTTTCGGAGACCCAGTACTTC.

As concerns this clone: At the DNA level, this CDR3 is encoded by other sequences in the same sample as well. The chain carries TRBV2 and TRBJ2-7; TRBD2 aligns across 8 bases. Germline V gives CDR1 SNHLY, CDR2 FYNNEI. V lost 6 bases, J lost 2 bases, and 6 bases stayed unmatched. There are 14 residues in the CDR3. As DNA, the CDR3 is TGTGCCAGCAGCGAGACTAGCGCTGCCTACGAGCAGTACTTC. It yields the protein CASSETSAAYEQYF.

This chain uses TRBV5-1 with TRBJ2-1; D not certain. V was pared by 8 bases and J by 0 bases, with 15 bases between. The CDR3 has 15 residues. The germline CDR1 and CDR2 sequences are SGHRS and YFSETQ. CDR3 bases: TGCGCCAGTGCGGCGAAGGTGGACTCCTACAATGAGCAGTTCTTC. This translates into CASAAKVDSYNEQFF.

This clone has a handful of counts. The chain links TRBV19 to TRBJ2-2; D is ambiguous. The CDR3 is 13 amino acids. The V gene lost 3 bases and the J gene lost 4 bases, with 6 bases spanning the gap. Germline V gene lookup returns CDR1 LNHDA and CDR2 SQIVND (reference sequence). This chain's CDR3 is CASSIPPTGELFF. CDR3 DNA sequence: TGTGCCAGTAGTATCCCTCCCACCGGGGAGCTGTTTTTT. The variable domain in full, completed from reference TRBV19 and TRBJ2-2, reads DGGITQSPKYLFRKEGQNVTLSCEQNLNHDAMYWYRQDPGQGLRLIYYSQIVNDFQKGDIAEGYSVSREKKESFPLTVTSAQKNPTAFYLCASSIPPTGELFFGEGSRLTVL.

CDR3 residues: CASSGLALSTDTQYF. The CDR3 DNA reads TGCGCCAGCAGCGGACTAGCGCTAAGCACAGATACGCAGTATTTT. This rearrangement joins TRBV4-1 to TRBJ2-3, with 9 bases matching TRBD2. CDR3 length equals 15 residues. Germline lookup yields CDR1 MGHRA and CDR2 YSYEKL. V shed 5 bases and J 0 bases; nucleotides not matched to a gene: 3.

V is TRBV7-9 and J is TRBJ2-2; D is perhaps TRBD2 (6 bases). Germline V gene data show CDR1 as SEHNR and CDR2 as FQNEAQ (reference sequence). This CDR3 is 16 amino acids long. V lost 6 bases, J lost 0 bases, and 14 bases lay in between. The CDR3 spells CASRFSGAPNTGELFF. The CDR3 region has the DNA TGTGCCAGCAGATTTTCGGGAGCGCCGAACACCGGGGAGCTGTTTTTT. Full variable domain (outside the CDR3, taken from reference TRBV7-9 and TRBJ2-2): DTGVSQNPRHKITKRGQNVTFRCDPISEHNRLYWYRQTLGQGPEFLTYFQNEAQLEKSRLLSDRFSAERPKGSFSTLEIQRTEQGDSAMYLCASRFSGAPNTGELFFGEGSRLTVL.